Sequencing of this T cell receptor (beta chain) was carried out in a study of T cell clonotyping in hematopoietic cell transplantation. In the study overall: Recipient samples before transplant were obtained post-cytoreduction.

Assay: immunoSEQ multiplex PCR; the TCRdb copy retains only in-frame clones and omits some. The sample lists about 19,000 clones, about 80% occurring once. Germline V gene sequence: CDR1 MNHNS, CDR2 SASEGT. CDR3 length equals 14 residues. Deletions cut 4 bases from V and 3 bases from J, with 7 bases between. Regarding time point: recipient sample about 28 days before transplant, after cytoreduction. Sequenced here: peripheral blood mononuclear cells, sampled before stem cell transplant. This TCR came from a man in his 60s with acute myeloid leukemia. Some clones in this sample may be carry-over from other donors' samples. The J gene is TRBJ1-6, the V gene TRBV6-1; perhaps TRBD1 as D (5 bases). The CDR3 sequence: CASSGDSYNSPLHF. The CDR3 bases are TGTGCCAGCAGTGGAGACAGCTATAATTCACCCCTCCACTTT.